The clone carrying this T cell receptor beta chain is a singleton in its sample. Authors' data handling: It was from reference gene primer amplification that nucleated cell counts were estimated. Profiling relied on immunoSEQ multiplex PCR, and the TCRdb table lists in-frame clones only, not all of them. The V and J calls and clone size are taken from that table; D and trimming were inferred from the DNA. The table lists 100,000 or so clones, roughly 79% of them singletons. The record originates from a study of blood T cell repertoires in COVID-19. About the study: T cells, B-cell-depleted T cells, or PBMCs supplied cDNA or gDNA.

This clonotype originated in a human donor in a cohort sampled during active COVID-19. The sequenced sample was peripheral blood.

The CDR3 spells CASKMGGSNQPQHF. In DNA, the CDR3 is TGTGCCAGTAAGATGGGGGGGAGCAATCAGCCCCAGCATTTT. This sequence joins TRBV19 and TRBJ1-5; perhaps TRBD1 as D (5 bases). Germline-derived CDR1 and CDR2 are LNHDA and SQIVND (reference sequence). The CDR3 loop spans 14 amino acids. The V gene lost 7 bases and the J gene lost 1 base, with 11 bases spanning the gap. Filled out from reference TRBV19 and TRBJ1-5, the complete variable domain reads DGGITQSPKYLFRKEGQNVTLSCEQNLNHDAMYWYRQDPGQGLRLIYYSQIVNDFQKGDIAEGYSVSREKKESFPLTVTSAQKNPTAFYLCASKMGGSNQPQHFGDGTRLSIL.